What follows are 28 T cell receptor beta chains derived from one specimen sequenced in a study of blood T cell repertoires in COVID-19. The table came from immunoSEQ multiplex PCR; TCRdb's copy has only in-frame clones and leaves some out. The sample has around 400,000 clones, nearly 90% seen once. The sample comprised PBMCs or T cells enriched from blood (not recorded which). These receptor sequences come from a woman aged 18-30 years who had been exposed to COVID-19.

The chain links TRBV18 to TRBJ2-7; TRBD1 matches 11 bases. Germline CDR1 is KGHSH and CDR2 is LQKENI. Trimming at V came to 2 bases and at J to 4 bases, leaving 4 bases not matched to a gene. The CDR3 covers 15 residues. The CDR3, as DNA: TGTGCCAGCTCACCATCGGGACAGGGGGAGTACGAGCAGTACTTC. It encodes CASSPSGQGEYEQYF.

This chain joins TRBV9 and TRBJ1-3; no reliable D call. The CDR3 is made up of 14 amino acids. Germline V gives CDR1 SGDLS, CDR2 YYNGEE. The V end was cut by 2 bases, the J end by 0 bases, with 6 bases between. The CDR3: CASSVMSSGNTIYF. The CDR3 DNA reads TGTGCCAGCAGCGTGATGAGCTCTGGAAACACCATATATTTT. Using reference TRBV9 and TRBJ1-3 for the parts outside the CDR3, the full variable domain is DSGVTQTPKHLITATGQRVTLRCSPRSGDLSVYWYQQSLDQGLQFLIQYYNGEERAKGNILERFSAQQFPDLHSELNLSSLELGDSALYFCASSVMSSGNTIYFGEGSWLTVV.

The rearrangement uses TRBV7-3 and TRBJ1-1, with 9 bases lining up with TRBD1. V gave up 3 bases and J gave up 3 bases; unmatched junction bases: 5. There are 15 residues in the CDR3. Germline values: CDR1 SGHTA, CDR2 FQGTGA. The CDR3 protein is CASSLTGGWDTEAFF. The CDR3 DNA is TGTGCCAGCAGCTTGACAGGGGGATGGGACACTGAAGCTTTCTTT.

The chain joins TRBV5-1 to TRBJ2-2; no firm D call. Germline CDR1 reads SGHRS; CDR2 reads YFSETQ. V gave up 0 bases and J gave up 0 bases, with 9 bases separating them. The CDR3 covers 16 residues. In nucleotides, the CDR3 is TGCGCCAGCAGCTTGGCACAGCCCGCGAACACCGGGGAGCTGTTTTTT. Amino acid sequence: CASSLAQPANTGELFF. Drawing the rest from reference TRBV5-1 and TRBJ2-2, the complete variable domain is KAGVTQTPRYLIKTRGQQVTLSCSPISGHRSVSWYQQTPGQGLQFLFEYFSETQRNKGNFPGRFSGRQFSNSRSEMNVSTLELGDSALYLCASSLAQPANTGELFFGEGSRLTVL.

This clone came up once. J is TRBJ1-1 and V is TRBV4-3, with D perhaps TRBD1 (6 bases). In germline, CDR1 is LGHNA, CDR2 YSLEER. Trimming took off 2 bases at V and 3 bases at J, with 13 bases between the two ends. This CDR3 region has 15 residues. In DNA form, the CDR3 reads TGCGCCAGCAGCCAATTACAGGGTGGGGACACTGAAGCTTTCTTT. It yields the protein CASSQLQGGDTEAFF.

The rearrangement joins TRBV2 to TRBJ2-1; D unclear. The V end was cut by 2 bases, the J end by 5 bases, with 13 bases between. The germline V gene encodes CDR1 SNHLY and CDR2 FYNNEI. The CDR3 spans 15 residues. The chain's CDR3 is CASSENSFANNEQFF. In nucleotides, the CDR3 is TGTGCCAGCAGTGAAAACAGCTTTGCTAACAATGAGCAGTTCTTC.

The chain links TRBV9 to TRBJ2-1, with TRBD2 matching over 10 bases. Germline loops: CDR1 SGDLS, CDR2 YYNGEE. Germline trimming cut 0 bases from V and 8 bases from J; bases unmatched to any gene: 8. The CDR3 loop spans 16 amino acids. The CDR3 DNA is TGTGCCAGCAGCGTAGCTAGCGGGGGCAGTGTCGATGAGCAGTTCTTC. This translates into CASSVASGGSVDEQFF.

This rearrangement joins TRBV10-3 to TRBJ2-2; the D is unclear. Trimming took 5 bases from V and 2 from J, leaving 3 bases between them. CDR1 and CDR2 from the germline V gene are ENHRY and SYGVKD. The CDR3 is made up of 12 amino acids. The CDR3: CAISPNTGELFF. The CDR3 coding sequence is TGTGCCATCAGTCCTAACACCGGGGAGCTGTTTTTT.

V and J are TRBV28 and TRBJ2-3, with 8 bases matching TRBD2. The germline V gene encodes CDR1 MDHEN and CDR2 SYDVKM. V shed 2 bases and J 1 base; nucleotides not matched to a gene: 5. CDR3 size: 16 residues. This chain's CDR3 is CASSLLLTSGTDTQYF. CDR3 DNA sequence: TGTGCCAGCAGTTTACTTTTGACTAGCGGCACAGATACGCAGTATTTT.

This chain connects TRBV25-1 to TRBJ1-6; 9 bases agree with TRBD1. Unmatched junction bases numbered 2, after V lost 4 bases and J lost 7 bases. This CDR3 comprises 14 residues. From germline, CDR1 is MGHDK and CDR2 SYGVNS. DNA for the CDR3: TGTGCCAGCAGTGTAGGACAGGGGAATTCACCCCTCCACTTT. Protein: CASSVGQGNSPLHF.

The sample holds one count of this clone. The rearrangement uses TRBV28 and TRBJ1-6, with D unclear. Trimming shortened V by 2 bases and J by 8 bases, and 10 bases separated the two germline ends. CDR3 size: 14 residues. CDR1 and CDR2 (germline): MDHEN, SYDVKM. Here the CDR3 DNA reads TGTGCCAGCAGTTTAAGGGCGGACTATTCACCCCTCCACTTT. Its translation is CASSLRADYSPLHF.

The chain joins TRBV11-2 to TRBJ2-5, with no clear D. The CDR3 runs 14 residues. The V end lost 2 bases, the J end lost 0 bases, and 7 bases lay between the germline ends. The V gene's germline CDR1 is SGHAT and CDR2 FQNNGV. CDR3 coding DNA: TGTGCCAGCAGCTTAAGCGCTCACCAAGAGACCCAGTACTTC. It translates to CASSLSAHQETQYF. Supplemented by reference TRBV11-2 and TRBJ2-5, the full variable domain reads EAGVAQSPRYKIIEKRQSVAFWCNPISGHATLYWYQQILGQGPKLLIQFQNNGVVDDSQLPKDRFSAERLKGVDSTLKIQPAKLEDSAVYLCASSLSAHQETQYFGPGTRLLVL.

The gene calls are TRBV28 and TRBJ2-1; TRBD2 aligns across 8 bases. The V gene end was trimmed by 5 bases and the J gene end by 5 bases; junction bases not matched to a gene: 5. The CDR3 loop spans 14 amino acids. The germline gives CDR1 MDHEN, CDR2 SYDVKM. In nucleotides, the CDR3 is TGTGCCAGCAGTAAGCGGGGGAGTAACAATGAGCAGTTCTTC. It yields the protein CASSKRGSNNEQFF.

The chain links TRBV6-5 to TRBJ2-7, with TRBD1 identical over 12 bases. The CDR3 loop spans 15 amino acids. CDR1 and CDR2 from the germline V gene are MNHEY and SVGAGI. V was pared by 6 bases and J by 6 bases, with 9 bases of the junction left unmatched. The CDR3 region has the DNA TGTGCCAGCAGCTCCACCGGGACAGGGGGCGGCGAGCAGTACTTC. Its protein is CASSSTGTGGGEQYF.

CDR3 residues: CASRGQAGPQHF. The CDR3, as DNA: TGTGCCAGCAGGGGACAGGCCGGGCCCCAGCATTTT. The V call is TRBV27, the J call TRBJ1-5, with TRBD1 matching 8 bases. V gave up 6 bases and J gave up 9 bases; unmatched junction bases: 4. Germline V lookup: CDR1 MNHEY, CDR2 SMNVEV (reference sequence). This CDR3 has 12 residues.

This clone was seen just once. This chain uses TRBV18 with TRBJ2-3; 9 bases agree with TRBD2. This CDR3 has 15 amino acids. The germline V gene has CDR1 KGHSH and CDR2 LQKENI. The V gene end was trimmed by 5 bases and the J gene end by 1 base; junction bases not matched to a gene: 4. CDR3 sequence (DNA): TGTGCCAGCTCAAGGACTAGCGTGGGCACAGATACGCAGTATTTT. Protein: CASSRTSVGTDTQYF.

This clone was recorded only once. The J gene is TRBJ1-3, the V gene TRBV15; D unresolved. Trimming pared 0 bases from V and 2 bases from J, leaving 11 bases between. The length of the CDR3 is 16 residues. The germline CDR1 and CDR2 sequences are LNHNV and YYDKDF (reference sequence). CDR3 nucleotide sequence: TGTGCCACCAGCAGAGAAGGAGTCATCCCTGGAAACACCATATATTTT. Protein sequence: CATSREGVIPGNTIYF. The whole variable domain, filled in from reference TRBV15 and TRBJ1-3, reads DAMVIQNPRYQVTQFGKPVTLSCSQTLNHNVMYWYQQKSSQAPKLLFHYYDKDFNNEADTPDNFQSRRPNTSFCFLDIRSPGLGDTAMYLCATSREGVIPGNTIYFGEGSWLTVV.

The table lists this clone with a few counts. This chain uses TRBV7-2 with TRBJ2-7; 13 bases fit TRBD2. The length of the CDR3 is 16 residues. J was trimmed by 3 bases and V by 3 bases; bases with no gene match: 5. Germline CDR1 is SGHTA and CDR2 is FQGNSA. CDR3 DNA: TGTGCCAGCAGCTTCGGACTAGCGGGAGCGAACTACGAGCAGTACTTC. Amino acid sequence: CASSFGLAGANYEQYF.

The chain employs TRBV28 and TRBJ1-2, with a possible D match to TRBD1 (5 bases). Germline lookup yields CDR1 MDHEN and CDR2 SYDVKM. Trimming stripped 6 bases from V and 8 bases from J, with 10 bases between. CDR3 length: 11 residues. CDR3 bases: TGTGCCAGCAGCCTCGGGGGGGGCTACACCTTC. It encodes CASSLGGGYTF.

The J gene is TRBJ1-1, the V gene TRBV29-1; TRBD1 matches 9 bases. The CDR3 contains 14 residues. Unmatched junction bases numbered 5, after V lost 6 bases and J lost 0 bases. Germline CDR1 reads SQVTM; CDR2 reads ANQGSEA. The CDR3 nucleotides read TGCAGCGTGGGGACAGGGCGGATGAACACTGAAGCTTTCTTT. It yields the protein CSVGTGRMNTEAFF.

V is TRBV5-4 and J is TRBJ2-2; D ambiguous. Germline V gene data show CDR1 as SGHNT and CDR2 as YYREEE (reference sequence). V was shortened by 4 bases and J by 3 bases, with 19 bases between the two germline ends. The CDR3 is 17 amino acids. The CDR3 sequence: CASSLSTPHGYTGELFF. As DNA, the CDR3 is TGTGCCAGCAGCCTTTCGACTCCTCACGGGTACACCGGGGAGCTGTTTTTT. Filled out from reference TRBV5-4 and TRBJ2-2, the complete variable domain reads ETGVTQSPTHLIKTRGQQVTLRCSSQSGHNTVSWYQQALGQGPQFIFQYYREEENGRGNFPPRFSGLQFPNYSSELNVNALELDDSALYLCASSLSTPHGYTGELFFGEGSRLTVL.

This clone appeared once. The chain couples TRBV7-9 to TRBJ1-1; D is unclear. Trimming stripped 7 bases from V and 7 bases from J, with 16 bases between. CDR1 SEHNR and CDR2 FQNEAQ come from the germline V gene (reference sequence). The CDR3 sequence is 13 residues long. CDR3 in amino acids: CASTKVAQNEAFF. The CDR3 nucleotides are TGTGCCAGCACCAAAGTAGCGCAAAATGAAGCTTTCTTT.

This chain connects TRBV3-1 (or the pseudogene TRBV3-2) to TRBJ1-6, with unresolved D. Trimming pared 0 bases from V and 10 bases from J, leaving 16 bases between. Germline assignment: CDR1 LGHDT and CDR2 YNNKEL (reference sequence). The CDR3 length is 16 residues. CDR3 DNA sequence: TGTGCCAGCAGCCAAGATCTACTGGGCATCTACTCACCCCTCCACTTT. This sequence encodes CASSQDLLGIYSPLHF.

The CDR3 bases are TGCGCCAGCAGCCAAGATTTACCCGGGGGGAGAATTCAGTACTTC. It translates to CASSQDLPGGRIQYF. This chain connects TRBV4-1 to TRBJ2-4; 7 nucleotides agree with TRBD2. Germline CDR1 is MGHRA and CDR2 is YSYEKL. V was pared by 0 bases and J by 10 bases, with 9 bases of the junction left unmatched. The CDR3 consists of 15 residues.

V usage is TRBV9 and J usage is TRBJ2-1; TRBD2 matches at 9 bases. Germline-derived CDR1 and CDR2 are SGDLS and YYNGEE. With V trimmed by 4 bases and J by 7 bases, 3 bases remained unmatched. There are 13 residues in the CDR3. CDR3 nucleotide sequence: TGTGCCAGCAGCACCCTAGCGGGAAATGAGCAGTTCTTC. This codes for CASSTLAGNEQFF.

V gene TRBV18 combines with J gene TRBJ2-5, with D tentatively TRBD1 (5 bases). The CDR3 sequence is 15 residues long. Trimming took 6 bases from V and 2 from J, leaving 16 bases between them. CDR1 is KGHSH and CDR2 is LQKENI in the germline V gene. As DNA, the CDR3 is TGTGCCAGCTCCCTTGGTAAGACAGCTCAAGAGACCCAGTACTTC. The encoded protein is CASSLGKTAQETQYF.

The chain recombines TRBV2 with TRBJ1-4; D remains unclear. V shed 1 base and J shed 0 bases, with 15 bases lying between them. The germline gives CDR1 SNHLY, CDR2 FYNNEI. The CDR3 has 18 residues. The CDR3 bases are TGTGCCAGCAGTGAAGACCCGCCTAGATCAGCAACTAATGAAAAACTGTTTTTT. Its translation: CASSEDPPRSATNEKLFF.

This rearrangement joins TRBV27 to TRBJ2-1, with 7 nucleotides matching TRBD2. Germline assignment: CDR1 MNHEY and CDR2 SMNVEV (reference sequence). The CDR3 spans 10 residues. CDR3 sequence: CAAGNNEQFF. The CDR3 DNA reads TGTGCAGCGGGGAACAATGAGCAGTTCTTC.